This T cell receptor beta chain derives from a study of blood T cell repertoires in COVID-19. About the study: The samples span acute and convalescent COVID-19 from the United States, Italy and Spain. In each case, the material was cDNA or gDNA derived from T cells, B-cell-depleted T cells, or PBMCs.

This clone showed up just once. V was pared by 1 base and J by 4 bases, with 12 bases between. In germline, CDR1 is KGHSH, CDR2 LQKENI. This CDR3 spans 15 amino acids. Original processing notes: Estimated nucleated cell counts came from reference gene primer amplification. Libraries were prepared by immunoSEQ multiplex PCR; TCRdb keeps only in-frame clonotypes and omits some of them. The V and J calls and clone size were taken over from that table, and D and trimming were inferred from the DNA. This table holds fewer than 700,000 clones, around 90% found once. Seattle-derived patients entered the study during active infection and were followed longitudinally.

Input material: peripheral blood. The chain links TRBV18 to TRBJ2-3; tentatively, D is TRBD2 (6 bases). This sequence was found in a woman in her forties or fifties with COVID-19, enrolled during active disease. CDR3 nucleotides: TGTGCCAGCTCACCACGCGGGGATGGTGCAGATACGCAGTATTTT. It is translated as CASSPRGDGADTQYF.